This section outlines one T cell receptor (beta chain) sequence together with its context. What it binds is unknown. The data originate from a study of cytomegalovirus exposure and HLA in healthy donors. Findings and limits, study-wide: When analyzed later, the rates of TCR association showed variation by HLA locus, with DRB1 the most and HLA-C the fewest. Researchers reported in a later analysis that a missense DCLRE1C variant was tied to TCR beta V- and J-gene trimming.

PCR used 60 Vbeta primers and 13 Jbeta primers. TCRdb's copy holds only in-frame clones and misses some; the assay was immunoSEQ multiplex PCR. The sample gives approximately 200,000 clones, around 80% of which show up once; 1.5% to 2% is in the top ten. CDR1 is LNHDA and CDR2 is SQIVND in the germline V gene (reference sequence). The V gene end was trimmed by 5 bases and the J gene end by 5 bases; junction bases not matched to a gene: 9. The CDR3 covers 15 residues. The sequenced sample consisted of PBMCs. The chain combines TRBV19 with TRBJ2-5; TRBD2 matches 9 bases. The sequence derives from a man aged 25 to 40 in good health and CMV-seronegative. The CDR3 loop reads CASSPSGTGWETQYF. CDR3 DNA: TGTGCCAGTAGTCCTAGCGGGACGGGCTGGGAGACCCAGTACTTC.